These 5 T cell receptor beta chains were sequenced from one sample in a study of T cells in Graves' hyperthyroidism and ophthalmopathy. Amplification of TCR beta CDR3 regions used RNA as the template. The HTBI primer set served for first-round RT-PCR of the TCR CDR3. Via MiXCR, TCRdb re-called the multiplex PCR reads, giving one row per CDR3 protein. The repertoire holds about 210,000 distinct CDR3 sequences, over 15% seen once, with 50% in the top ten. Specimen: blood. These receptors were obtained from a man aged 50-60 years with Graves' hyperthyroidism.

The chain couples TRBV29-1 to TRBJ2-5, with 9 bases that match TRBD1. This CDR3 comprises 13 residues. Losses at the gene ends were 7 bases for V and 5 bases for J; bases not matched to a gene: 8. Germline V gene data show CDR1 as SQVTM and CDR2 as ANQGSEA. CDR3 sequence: CSEADRGGETQYF. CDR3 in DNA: TGCAGCGAGGCGGACAGGGGTGGCGAGACCCAGTACTTC.

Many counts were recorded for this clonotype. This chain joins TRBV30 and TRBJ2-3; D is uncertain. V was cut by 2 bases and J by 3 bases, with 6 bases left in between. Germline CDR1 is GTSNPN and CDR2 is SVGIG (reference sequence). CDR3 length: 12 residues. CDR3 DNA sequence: TGTGCCTGGAGTTTCGTAACAGATACGCAGTATTTT. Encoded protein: CAWSFVTDTQYF.

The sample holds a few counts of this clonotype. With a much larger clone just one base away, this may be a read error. The CDR3, as DNA: TGCAGCGTTGTTCGGGGAGGACTAGCGGGAGGTAATGAGCAGTTCTTC. Translated, it gives CSVVRGGLAGGNEQFF. The rearrangement uses TRBV29-1 and TRBJ2-1; 14 bases line up with TRBD2. The CDR3 has 16 amino acids. The V gene's germline CDR1 is SQVTM and CDR2 ANQGSEA. With 4 bases clipped from V and 7 bases from J, the junction kept 9 bases outside the gene matches.

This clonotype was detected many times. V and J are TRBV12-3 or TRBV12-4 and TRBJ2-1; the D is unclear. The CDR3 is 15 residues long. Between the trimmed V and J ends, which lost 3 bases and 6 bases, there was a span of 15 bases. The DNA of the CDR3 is TGTGCCAGCAGTTTTGTGCGGATTGTGCGCAATGAGCAGTTCTTC. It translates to CASSFVRIVRNEQFF.

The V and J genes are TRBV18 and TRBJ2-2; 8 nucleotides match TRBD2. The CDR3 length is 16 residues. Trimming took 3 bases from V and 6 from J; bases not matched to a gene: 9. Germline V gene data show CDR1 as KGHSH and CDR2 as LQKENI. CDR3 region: CASSPRGSGSAGELFF. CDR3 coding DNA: TGTGCCAGCTCACCCCGGGGGAGCGGGAGCGCCGGGGAGCTGTTTTTT.